The 20 T cell receptor beta chains given below trace back to one sample, sequenced in a study of blood T cell repertoires in COVID-19. Using immunoSEQ multiplex PCR, the repertoire was profiled, and TCRdb retains in-frame clones only, with some absent. The repertoire includes roughly 230,000 clones, 83% of them detected once, and less than 6.5% sits in the top ten. Sequences were obtained from peripheral blood. These receptors all come from a human donor in a cohort sampled during active COVID-19.

This clone has a single count. The rearrangement uses TRBV19 and TRBJ2-1, with 7 bases identical to TRBD1. Trimming took 5 bases from V and 8 from J; bases not matched to a gene: 12. CDR1 is LNHDA and CDR2 is SQIVND in the germline V gene (reference sequence). The CDR3 length is 15 residues. This CDR3 reads CASSRRLTGVDEQFF. The CDR3 DNA follows: TGTGCCAGTAGTCGACGTCTTACAGGGGTCGATGAGCAGTTCTTC.

V and J are TRBV3-1 (or the pseudogene TRBV3-2) and TRBJ1-5; D unclear. Germline CDR1 reads LGHDT; CDR2 reads YNNKEL (reference sequence). The CDR3 spans 14 residues. Trimming pared 0 bases from V and 3 bases from J, leaving 6 bases between. CDR3 nucleotide sequence: TGTGCCAGCAGCCAAGAGGGCTCCAATCAGCCCCAGCATTTT. Translated: CASSQEGSNQPQHF.

The chain couples TRBV20-1 to TRBJ1-2, with D possibly TRBD1 on 5 matching bases. Germline CDR1 DFQATT, CDR2 SNEGSKA (reference sequence). The CDR3 covers 11 residues. Trimming removed 2 bases at V and 6 bases at J, with 7 bases between. CDR3: CSARLGDGYTF. For the CDR3, the DNA is TGCAGTGCTAGATTAGGGGATGGCTACACCTTC.

The V gene is TRBV7-9, the J gene TRBJ2-7; D uncertain. Germline lookup yields CDR1 SEHNR and CDR2 FQNEAQ (reference sequence). The CDR3 is 11 amino acids. Trimming pared 6 bases from V and 4 bases from J, leaving 7 bases between. CDR3 protein: CASRKEYEQYF. Here the CDR3 DNA reads TGTGCCAGCAGAAAGGAGTACGAGCAGTACTTC.

The rearrangement uses TRBV7-9 and TRBJ2-5; weak D call: TRBD1 (6 bases). CDR1 and CDR2 (germline): SEHNR, FQNEAQ (reference sequence). Trimming stripped 6 bases from V and 3 bases from J, with 14 bases between. The CDR3 has 14 amino acids. The CDR3 DNA reads TGTGCCAGCAGTCATGATAGGGGGAAAGAGACCCAGTACTTC. Translated, it gives CASSHDRGKETQYF.

This clone has only a few counts. In nucleotides, the CDR3 is TGTGCCAGCAGCGCGGACAGGCAGCAGCCCCAGCATTTT. Translation gives CASSADRQQPQHF. The chain combines TRBV9 with TRBJ1-5; 7 positions agree with TRBD1. J lost 7 bases, V lost 3 bases, and 4 bases had no gene match. The CDR3 totals 13 residues. CDR1 SGDLS and CDR2 YYNGEE come from the germline V gene.

The CDR3 loop is CASSFWTSGGAVVNEQFF. CDR3 sequence (DNA): TGTGCCAGCAGCTTTTGGACTAGCGGGGGGGCCGTCGTAAATGAGCAGTTCTTC. V usage is TRBV7-3 and J usage is TRBJ2-1; 15 nucleotides agree with TRBD2. CDR1 and CDR2 from the germline V gene are SGHTA and FQGTGA. V gave up 3 bases and J gave up 7 bases; unmatched junction bases: 10. The CDR3 is made up of 18 amino acids.

This clone was seen once. J is TRBJ2-5 and V is TRBV7-8; D might be TRBD2 (6 bases). The CDR3 consists of 15 residues. Trimming took 5 bases from V and 1 from J, leaving 14 bases between them. The germline gives CDR1 SGHVS, CDR2 FQNEAQ. DNA of the CDR3: TGTGCCAGCAGCCCCTCGGAGGGGCCCCAAGAGACCCAGTACTTC. This sequence encodes CASSPSEGPQETQYF.

The rearrangement joins TRBV5-1 to TRBJ1-2; D is unresolved. V lost 3 bases and J 7 bases, leaving 10 bases between the germline ends. This CDR3 has 12 residues. Germline CDR1 is SGHRS and CDR2 is YFSETQ. The CDR3 here is CASSSTDFGYTF. The CDR3 region has the DNA TGCGCCAGCAGCTCAACAGATTTTGGCTACACCTTC.

The V and J genes are TRBV7-8 and TRBJ1-6, with 8 bases fitting TRBD1. The germline gives CDR1 SGHVS, CDR2 FQNEAQ. V gave up 1 base and J gave up 7 bases; unmatched junction bases: 3. The CDR3 covers 15 residues. CDR3: CASSLGTGNNSPLHF. The CDR3 DNA sequence: TGTGCCAGCAGCTTAGGGACAGGGAACAATTCACCCCTCCACTTT.

The chain joins TRBV7-2 to TRBJ2-7; 7 bases agree with TRBD2. Losses at the gene ends were 5 bases for V and 2 bases for J; bases not matched to a gene: 6. The CDR3 has 14 residues. The germline V gene has CDR1 SGHTA and CDR2 FQGNSA. The CDR3 here is CASSPQRETYEQYF. The CDR3 DNA follows: TGTGCCAGCAGCCCCCAGCGGGAAACCTACGAGCAGTACTTC.

In its sample, this clone was seen once. V is TRBV10-1 and J is TRBJ2-4; D might be TRBD2 (5 bases). Germline values: CDR1 WNHNN, CDR2 SYGVQD (reference sequence). Trimming took off 3 bases at V and 10 bases at J, with 10 bases between the two ends. The CDR3 has 12 amino acids. CDR3 amino acids: CASSDSPGIQYF. In DNA, the CDR3 is TGCGCCAGCAGTGACTCGCCGGGAATTCAGTACTTC.

The chain carries TRBV6-4 and TRBJ2-1, with 7 bases that match TRBD1. The V and J ends lost 2 bases and 6 bases, in that order; junction bases with no gene match: 7. There are 15 residues in the CDR3. Germline V CDR1 and CDR2: MRHNA, SNTAGT. The DNA for the CDR3 is TGTGCCAGCAGTGACAGGGCAGGGGGTCGCAATGAGCAGTTCTTC. This encodes CASSDRAGGRNEQFF.

This chain joins TRBV6-6 and TRBJ1-5; no reliable D call. V was pared by 6 bases and J by 0 bases, with 15 bases between. Germline CDR1 MNHNY, CDR2 SVGAGI (reference sequence). The CDR3 has 16 amino acids. As DNA, the CDR3 is TGTGCCAGCAGCCCCCAACGGGGTTTTAGCAATCAGCCCCAGCATTTT. Protein: CASSPQRGFSNQPQHF.

The rearrangement uses TRBV6-6 and TRBJ2-7, with D possibly being TRBD1 or TRBD2 (5 bases each). CDR3 size: 13 residues. Germline V gives CDR1 MNHNY, CDR2 SVGAGI (reference sequence). V was clipped by 6 bases and J by 6 bases, with 15 bases between them. The CDR3 nucleotides read TGTGCCAGCAGCTACAGGAGGCCGGGCGAGCAGTACTTC. It translates to CASSYRRPGEQYF.

J is TRBJ2-3 and V is TRBV7-8, with D possibly being TRBD1 (6 bases). The CDR3 sequence is 14 residues long. Germline CDR1 is SGHVS and CDR2 is FQNEAQ. Trimming pared 5 bases from V and 5 bases from J, leaving 14 bases between. The CDR3 DNA sequence: TGTGCCAGCAGCCCAACAGGGTTTGAAGATACGCAGTATTTT. The encoded protein is CASSPTGFEDTQYF.

This clone was seen a single time. The V and J genes are TRBV3-1 (or the pseudogene TRBV3-2) and TRBJ1-1; 11 nucleotides align to TRBD1. The V gene's germline CDR1 is LGHDT and CDR2 YNNKEL (reference sequence). There are 16 residues in the CDR3. J was trimmed by 10 bases and V by 4 bases; bases with no gene match: 14. DNA for the CDR3: TGTGCCAGCAGCCTTCGGACAGGGGGCGCGAGTCTGAGAGCTTTCTTT. Translating it yields CASSLRTGGASLRAFF.

Written as DNA, the CDR3 is TGTGCCAGCAGCTCCCTACGGGAGGGAACTGAAGCTTTCTTT. This sequence encodes CASSSLREGTEAFF. This chain uses TRBV11-2 with TRBJ1-1; D gene uncertain. V was clipped by 4 bases and J by 5 bases, with 14 bases between them. The CDR3 runs 14 residues. Looked up from germline, CDR1 is SGHAT and CDR2 is FQNNGV. The full variable domain, completed using reference TRBV11-2 and TRBJ1-1, is EAGVAQSPRYKIIEKRQSVAFWCNPISGHATLYWYQQILGQGPKLLIQFQNNGVVDDSQLPKDRFSAERLKGVDSTLKIQPAKLEDSAVYLCASSSLREGTEAFFGQGTRLTVV.

The rearrangement uses TRBV7-2 and TRBJ1-1, with 9 bases lining up with TRBD1. From germline, CDR1 is SGHTA and CDR2 FQGNSA. The trim removed 2 bases at V and 5 bases at J, leaving 9 bases unmatched. The CDR3 covers 16 residues. The CDR3 reads CASSLPLTGGLTEAFF. The CDR3 coding sequence is TGTGCCAGCAGCTTACCCCTGACAGGGGGTTTGACTGAAGCTTTCTTT.

The chain combines TRBV4-1 with TRBJ2-1; 10 bases line up with TRBD2. The trim removed 0 bases at V and 3 bases at J, leaving 2 bases unmatched. The CDR3 covers 16 residues. Germline assignment: CDR1 MGHRA and CDR2 YSYEKL. CDR3 residues: CASSQELAGIYNEQFF. The CDR3 DNA is TGCGCCAGCAGCCAAGAACTAGCGGGGATCTACAATGAGCAGTTCTTC.